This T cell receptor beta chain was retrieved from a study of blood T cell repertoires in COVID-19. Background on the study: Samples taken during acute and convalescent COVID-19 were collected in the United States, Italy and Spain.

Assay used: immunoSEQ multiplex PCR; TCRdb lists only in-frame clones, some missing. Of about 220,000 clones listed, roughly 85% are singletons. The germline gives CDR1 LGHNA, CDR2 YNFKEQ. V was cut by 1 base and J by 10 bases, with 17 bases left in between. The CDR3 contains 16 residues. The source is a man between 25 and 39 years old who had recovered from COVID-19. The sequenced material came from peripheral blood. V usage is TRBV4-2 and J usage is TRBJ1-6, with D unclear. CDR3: CASSQGIHQRLSPLHF. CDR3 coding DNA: TGTGCCAGCAGCCAAGGGATACACCAGAGACTCTCACCCCTCCACTTT.